This T cell receptor (beta chain) was sequenced during a study of shared clonotypes between healthy human individuals. Comment on this clone: As yet, its antigen is unknown. Other nucleotide sequences from this sample produce the same CDR3.

CD45RO-negative, CCR7-positively selected cells formed the naive CD8 fraction, excluding terminally differentiated effector memory CD45RA+ cells. All the donors were Caucasian adults who lived in Nashville, Tennessee. Study-level points and caveats: Naive CD4 clonotype sharing across four donors was 4% to 5%. Clonotypes shared by all four donors outscored non-shared clonotypes in generation probability.

At a deep level, the assay was run. Here immunoSEQ multiplex PCR was the method, and the copy in TCRdb shows in-frame clones only, minus some. The sample has around 1,900,000 clones, around 93% seen once; the top ten hold about 1.7%. This sequence originates from a man between 18 and 35 years old in good health. Some clones in this sample may be carry-over from other donors' samples. Sequenced input: naive CD8+ T cells from PBMCs.

This chain's CDR3 is CASSLGPTGSYEQYF. For the CDR3, the DNA is TGTGCCAGCAGCTTAGGTCCGACAGGATCCTACGAGCAGTACTTC. The rearrangement uses TRBV11-2 and TRBJ2-7; tentatively, D is TRBD1 (6 bases). This CDR3 region has 15 residues. Germline lookup yields CDR1 SGHAT and CDR2 FQNNGV. The V gene lost 1 base and the J gene lost 1 base, with 11 bases spanning the gap.